These 27 T cell receptor beta chains came from one sample sequenced in a study of cytomegalovirus exposure and HLA in healthy donors (dated by TCRdb to the late 2010s). The receptor library was made with the immunoSEQ multiplex PCR assay. This immuneACCESS table, as held by TCRdb, lists in-frame sequences with V and J called but not all clones. Of the missing ones, under half trace to an unresolved V gene in checked studies; the others have no known cause. In this sample the table shows about 75,000 clones, about 82% of which occur a single time. The ten largest clones take up about 3% of the sample. The specimen was PBMCs. Receptor source: a man aged 25 to 40 in good health and CMV-seronegative.

J is TRBJ2-7 and V is TRBV27; 15 bases agree with TRBD2. Germline V gene data show CDR1 as MNHEY and CDR2 as SMNVEV (reference sequence). V lost 5 bases and J lost 4; bases outside the gene matches: 3. This CDR3 spans 15 amino acids. CDR3 in DNA: TGTGCCAGCAGTCCAGGGACTAGCGGGGGGTACGAGCAGTACTTC. It translates to CASSPGTSGGYEQYF.

The V gene is TRBV18, the J gene TRBJ2-2; D is unresolved. The ends were cut back, 2 bases at V and 3 bases at J, with 13 bases in the middle. CDR3 length: 16 amino acids. The germline gives CDR1 KGHSH, CDR2 LQKENI. CDR3 sequence: CASSPMSSRDTGELFF. The CDR3 nucleotides are TGTGCCAGCTCACCAATGAGTTCAAGAGACACCGGGGAGCTGTTTTTT.

The chain links TRBV6-1 to TRBJ2-3; 10 bases match TRBD1. V lost 4 bases to trimming and J lost 3 bases; unmatched junction nucleotides: 4. Germline-derived CDR1 and CDR2 are MNHNS and SASEGT. The CDR3 loop spans 15 amino acids. The CDR3 DNA is TGTGCCAGCAGTGCACCGGGACAGGGGACAGATACGCAGTATTTT. Translating gives CASSAPGQGTDTQYF.

The rearrangement joins TRBV28 to TRBJ2-7; TRBD1 agrees at 11 bases. The V gene end was trimmed by 6 bases and the J gene end by 2 bases; junction bases not matched to a gene: 9. The CDR3 runs to 16 residues. Germline CDR1 MDHEN, CDR2 SYDVKM. The CDR3 bases are TGTGCCAGCAGCCCCTTACCGGGACAGGGGGCCTACGAGCAGTACTTC. Its protein is CASSPLPGQGAYEQYF.

The V call is TRBV5-1, the J call TRBJ1-3; D gene ambiguous. The germline V and J ends were trimmed by 0 bases and 0 bases, with 10 bases remaining between them. The CDR3 is 16 residues long. Germline CDR1 is SGHRS and CDR2 is YFSETQ. The CDR3 region has the DNA TGCGCCAGCAGCTTGGGGGCACTTAGCTCTGGAAACACCATATATTTT. It is translated as CASSLGALSSGNTIYF.

The chain combines TRBV6-1 with TRBJ2-7, with 7 bases lining up with TRBD1. The CDR3 is made up of 14 amino acids. Germline V CDR1 and CDR2: MNHNS, SASEGT. V was pared by 6 bases and J by 2 bases, with 7 bases of the junction left unmatched. DNA of the CDR3: TGTGCCAGCAGAGGGGACAGTAACACCTACGAGCAGTACTTC. Protein sequence: CASRGDSNTYEQYF.

The chain is built from TRBV13 and TRBJ2-3; D is possibly TRBD1 (5 bases). The germline V gene encodes CDR1 PRHDT and CDR2 FYEKMQ (reference sequence). This CDR3 contains 14 residues. Trimming took off 5 bases at V and 5 bases at J, with 14 bases between the two ends. This CDR3 reads CASSPKGLGDTQYF. CDR3 in DNA: TGTGCCAGCAGCCCCAAGGGGTTGGGAGATACGCAGTATTTT.

V is TRBV4-1 and J is TRBJ1-3; no reliable D call. There are 17 residues in the CDR3. Germline CDR1 is MGHRA and CDR2 is YSYEKL. Trimming took off 0 bases at V and 2 bases at J, with 14 bases between the two ends. The CDR3 bases are TGCGCCAGCAGCCAAGATCTAGGAAGCCGACCTGGAAACACCATATATTTT. This codes for CASSQDLGSRPGNTIYF.

This chain uses TRBV5-5 with TRBJ1-3; TRBD1 is a possible D gene (6 bases). CDR3 length equals 18 residues. The ends were cut back, 1 base at V and 0 bases at J, with 17 bases in the middle. Germline lookup yields CDR1 SGHKS and CDR2 YYEKEE (reference sequence). The CDR3 sequence is CASSLFTGGLSSGNTIYF. For the CDR3, the DNA is TGTGCCAGCAGCTTGTTTACGGGGGGCCTTTCCTCTGGAAACACCATATATTTT. Drawing the rest from reference TRBV5-5 and TRBJ1-3, the complete variable domain is DAGVTQSPTHLIKTRGQQVTLRCSPISGHKSVSWYQQVLGQGPQFIFQYYEKEERGRGNFPDRFSARQFPNYSSELNVNALLLGDSALYLCASSLFTGGLSSGNTIYFGEGSWLTVV.

The chain is built from TRBV6-5 and TRBJ2-2; 7 positions agree with TRBD2. Germline trimming cut 4 bases from V and 6 bases from J; bases unmatched to any gene: 5. Germline assignment: CDR1 MNHEY and CDR2 SVGAGI. The CDR3 has 14 amino acids. The CDR3 protein is CASSWVGGAGELFF. CDR3 DNA sequence: TGTGCCAGCAGTTGGGTTGGGGGGGCCGGGGAGCTGTTTTTT.

This clone was detected a few times. The chain links TRBV6-1 to TRBJ2-7; 8 bases map to TRBD1. The CDR3 sequence is 14 residues long. V lost 6 bases to trimming and J lost 1 base; unmatched junction nucleotides: 5. CDR1 and CDR2 from the germline V gene are MNHNS and SASEGT. DNA of the CDR3: TGTGCCAGCAGGGACAGGGACAGATCCTACGAGCAGTACTTC. It codes for CASRDRDRSYEQYF.

This clone was observed a single time. This sequence joins TRBV28 and TRBJ1-2, with a weak D call TRBD1 (5 bases). V was cut by 7 bases and J by 6 bases, with 24 bases left in between. The CDR3 is 16 amino acids. CDR1 is MDHEN and CDR2 is SYDVKM in the germline V gene. CDR3 residues: CASIRAGIALHDGYTF. The CDR3 DNA follows: TGTGCCAGCATTCGGGCAGGGATAGCCCTACACGATGGCTACACCTTC.

This clone came up a few times. The chain uses TRBV4-1 and TRBJ2-7, with D maybe TRBD1 (6 bases). Germline loops: CDR1 MGHRA, CDR2 YSYEKL. The CDR3 runs 12 residues. Trimming left V 4 bases short and J 9 bases short, with 13 bases between. In nucleotides, the CDR3 is TGCGCCAGCAGCCTGGGACACGGGTTGCAGTACTTC. Translated: CASSLGHGLQYF.

V and J are TRBV5-4 and TRBJ2-6, with a tentative D call TRBD2 (5 bases). Trimming cost V 5 bases and J 2 bases, with 11 bases left between them. The CDR3 covers 15 residues. Germline V lookup: CDR1 SGHNT, CDR2 YYREEE (reference sequence). The CDR3 here is CASSMRVTGANVLTF. The CDR3 nucleotides read TGTGCCAGCAGTATGAGGGTTACTGGGGCCAACGTCCTGACTTTC.

The chain is built from TRBV5-4 and TRBJ2-3; 9 bases fit TRBD2. The CDR3 is 15 residues long. V was pared by 5 bases and J by 1 base, with 5 bases of the junction left unmatched. Germline V gene lookup returns CDR1 SGHNT and CDR2 YYREEE (reference sequence). The CDR3 DNA sequence: TGTGCCAGCAGTTTAGCGGGGGCCGGCACAGATACGCAGTATTTT. It is translated as CASSLAGAGTDTQYF.

The CDR3, as DNA: TGTGCCAGCAGCCTCGGACAGGGGGTCAATGAGCAGTTCTTC. The encoded protein is CASSLGQGVNEQFF. The V call is TRBV7-9, the J call TRBJ2-1, with TRBD1 matching 10 bases. The CDR3 has 14 amino acids. Trimming at V came to 5 bases and at J to 6 bases, leaving 4 bases not matched to a gene. Germline V gives CDR1 SEHNR, CDR2 FQNEAQ (reference sequence).

V usage is TRBV4-2 and J usage is TRBJ2-5, with 8 bases matching TRBD2. The germline CDR1 and CDR2 sequences are LGHNA and YNFKEQ. The CDR3 spans 14 residues. The trim removed 3 bases at V and 4 bases at J, leaving 4 bases unmatched. CDR3 bases: TGTGCCAGCAGCCACCAAAGCGGGGGAGAGACCCAGTACTTC. It yields the protein CASSHQSGGETQYF.

The chain uses TRBV28 and TRBJ2-7; D gene ambiguous. Germline V lookup: CDR1 MDHEN, CDR2 SYDVKM. CDR3 length: 12 residues. Trimming took 1 base from V and 4 from J, leaving 5 bases between them. CDR3: CASSLFQYEQYF. The CDR3 DNA sequence: TGTGCCAGCAGTTTATTTCAGTACGAGCAGTACTTC.

This chain connects TRBV29-1 to TRBJ1-2; perhaps TRBD1 as D (5 bases). The CDR3 consists of 14 residues. Germline V CDR1 and CDR2: SQVTM, ANQGSEA. V dropped 5 bases and J dropped 4 bases, with 17 bases sitting between them. In DNA form, the CDR3 reads TGCAGCGTTTCCCCCAGGCAGGGAAGCTATGGCTACACCTTC. Its translation is CSVSPRQGSYGYTF.

This rearrangement joins TRBV2 to TRBJ1-5, with D possibly being TRBD1 (5 bases). The germline V gene has CDR1 SNHLY and CDR2 FYNNEI. This CDR3 spans 14 amino acids. V lost 5 bases and J lost 5, with 13 bases in between. For the CDR3, the DNA is TGTGCCAGCAGTTCGGGCAGGGAGGATCAGCCCCAGCATTTT. Its protein product is CASSSGREDQPQHF.

Here the CDR3 reads CASSSGTGNSRPQHF. As DNA, the CDR3 is TGTGCCAGCAGCTCCGGGACAGGGAATAGTAGGCCCCAGCATTTT. The chain uses TRBV7-2 and TRBJ1-5, with 9 bases identical to TRBD1. After removal of 4 bases from V and 9 bases from J, the junction contained 10 bases not matched to a gene. The CDR3 totals 15 residues. Germline CDR1 reads SGHTA; CDR2 reads FQGNSA.

This chain joins TRBV12-5 and TRBJ1-5; D is perhaps TRBD1 (5 bases). Trimming cost V 9 bases and J 2 bases, with 14 bases left between them. Germline lookup yields CDR1 LGHNT and CDR2 FRNRAP. The CDR3 contains 14 residues. The CDR3 reads CASSLTGRNQPQHF. As DNA, the CDR3 is TGTGCTAGCAGTTTAACAGGTCGCAATCAGCCCCAGCATTTT.

This chain connects TRBV6-4 to TRBJ1-2; D is possibly TRBD1 (5 bases). The CDR3 is 13 residues long. The germline V gene encodes CDR1 MRHNA and CDR2 SNTAGT. V shed 2 bases and J shed 6 bases, with 10 bases lying between them. The DNA of the CDR3 is TGTGCCAGCAGTGACGGGGCTTCCAATGGCTACACCTTC. This sequence encodes CASSDGASNGYTF.

In DNA, the CDR3 is TGTGCCAGCAGACGAGGGGGGGATCAGCCCCAGCATTTT. Protein: CASRRGGDQPQHF. V gene TRBV27 combines with J gene TRBJ1-5; D perhaps matches TRBD1 (6 bases). The V gene's germline CDR1 is MNHEY and CDR2 SMNVEV (reference sequence). The CDR3 spans 13 residues. Trimming shortened V by 6 bases and J by 5 bases, and 11 bases separated the two germline ends.

The chain uses TRBV30 and TRBJ1-1; D gene uncertain. Germline V gives CDR1 GTSNPN, CDR2 SVGIG (reference sequence). This CDR3 contains 16 residues. Trimming removed 0 bases at V and 5 bases at J, with 19 bases between. CDR3 sequence reads: CAWSVNSYIVGTEAFF. In nucleotides, the CDR3 is TGTGCCTGGAGTGTAAATTCGTATATAGTCGGGACTGAAGCTTTCTTT.

V is TRBV12-5 and J is TRBJ2-7, with 7 bases lining up with TRBD2. This CDR3 contains 15 residues. The V gene's germline CDR1 is LGHNT and CDR2 FRNRAP. The V segment lost 2 bases and the J segment 3 bases; nucleotides outside the gene matches: 7. The CDR3: CASGLTGTNDYEQYV. CDR3 DNA: TGTGCTAGTGGTTTGACGGGGACTAACGACTACGAGCAGTACGTC.

With respect to this clone: Other DNA sequences in the sample encode the same CDR3. The rearrangement joins TRBV19 to TRBJ2-1; 12 bases agree with TRBD2. J lost 3 bases, V lost 4 bases, and 1 base had no gene match. CDR3 length equals 15 residues. Looked up from germline, CDR1 is LNHDA and CDR2 is SQIVND (reference sequence). In nucleotides, the CDR3 is TGTGCCAGTAGTACGACTAGCGGGAGCTACAATGAGCAGTTCTTC. This codes for CASSTTSGSYNEQFF.